This T cell receptor beta chain was observed in a study of T-cell reconstitution after alpha-beta-depleted transplantation in children. This sample's TCRbeta library carried unique molecular identifier barcodes. A single record per CDR3 protein comes from TCRdb applying MiXCR to the PCR reads. The table has hundreds of thousands of distinct CDR3 sequences, around a third seen once. This clonotype has just a few counts. Unmatched junction bases numbered 9, after V lost 4 bases and J lost 4 bases. CDR1 is SGHDT and CDR2 is YYEEEE in the germline V gene. The CDR3 contains 15 residues. This TCR was sampled from a human donor who donated a stem cell graft to a child with aplastic anemia. The sequencing used PBMCs from the stem cell graft donor, collected from the stem cell graft. V usage is TRBV5-6 and J usage is TRBJ2-5; 8 positions match TRBD1. CDR3 in amino acids: CASSAATGAIETQYF. The CDR3 DNA follows: TGTGCCAGCAGCGCCGCGACAGGGGCGATAGAGACCCAGTACTTC.